This TCR beta chain was documented in a study of beta chain features in type 1 diabetes. Expressed TCRB transcripts got sequenced, as all isolated RNA was reverse transcribed. Clones were sequenced by immunoSEQ multiplex PCR, and TCRdb holds only the in-frame ones, with some missing. The sample has hundreds of thousands of clones, approximately 9.9% seen once. Study-wide results and limits: Patients' naive, central memory and regulatory TCRB repertoires appeared more alike than those of healthy donors. Whatever favoring of shorter templates PCR might show would apply equally to patients and controls.

Germline V gives CDR1 SGHTA, CDR2 FQGNSA. The CDR3 runs to 14 residues. V shed 3 bases, J shed 3 bases, and the junction held 2 bases outside the gene matches. About this clone itself: As yet, its antigen is unknown.

Sequenced: naive CD4+ T cells from blood. This sequence originates from a young woman in good health. This sequence joins TRBV7-2 and TRBJ1-5; the match to TRBD1 covers 7 bases. CDR3 sequence: CASSFTGVNQPQHF. DNA for the CDR3: TGTGCCAGCAGCTTTACAGGGGTCAATCAGCCCCAGCATTTT.